This TCR beta chain was obtained from a study of blood T cell repertoires in COVID-19. About the study: Samples representing acute and convalescent COVID-19 were sourced from the United States, Italy and Spain.

V was clipped by 5 bases and J by 9 bases, with 11 bases between them. The CDR3 loop spans 12 amino acids. Germline V CDR1 and CDR2: SGHTA, FQGNSA. Measured with immunoSEQ multiplex PCR; TCRdb has only the in-frame clones, and not every one. In the table there are a few hundred thousand clones, approximately 87% of which are singletons. The clonotype was recovered from a human donor in a cohort sampled during active COVID-19. The chain recombines TRBV7-2 with TRBJ2-4, with D possibly matching TRBD2 (5 bases). The sequencing sample was made of peripheral blood. As DNA, the CDR3 is TGTGCCAGCAGCCACCGGGATGGCATTCAGTACTTC. This codes for CASSHRDGIQYF.